The clone carrying this T cell receptor beta chain showed up many times. The sample is drawn from a study of T-cell reconstitution after alpha-beta-depleted transplantation in children. Trimming stripped 4 bases from V and 6 bases from J, with 10 bases between. This CDR3 is 12 amino acids long. Per the germline V gene, CDR1 is SGHRS and CDR2 is YFSETQ. Preparing the TCRbeta library involved the use of unique molecular identifiers. TCRdb reprocessed the PCR reads via MiXCR and lists one record per CDR3 protein. This sample carries nearly 550,000 distinct CDR3 sequences, approximately 16% of them seen once, and the ten largest clones take 3.3%.

The sequence was obtained from a human donor who donated a stem cell graft to a child with acute lymphoblastic leukemia. The chain combines TRBV5-1 with TRBJ1-1; D perhaps matches TRBD1 (6 bases). This specimen was PBMCs from the stem cell graft donor, taken from the stem cell graft. The CDR3 spells CASSRTGSEAFF. CDR3 coding DNA: TGCGCCAGCAGCCGAACAGGGTCTGAAGCTTTCTTT. The entire variable domain, with the rest obtained from reference TRBV5-1 and TRBJ1-1, is as follows: KAGVTQTPRYLIKTRGQQVTLSCSPISGHRSVSWYQQTPGQGLQFLFEYFSETQRNKGNFPGRFSGRQFSNSRSEMNVSTLELGDSALYLCASSRTGSEAFFGQGTRLTVV.